Each of the 6 T cell receptor beta chains below was sequenced from the same sample in a study of T cell repertoires in cytomegalovirus infection. For these TCRs, the target antigens are not known. TCRdb used MiXCR to reprocess the reads, holding one entry per CDR3 protein. The profile covers some 130,000 distinct CDR3 sequences, with 30% to 40% appearing a single time and roughly 50% taken by the ten largest. The material sequenced was CD8+ T cells from cultured PBMCs, taken from culture after CMV antigen stimulation. These receptors originate from a human donor in good health (CMV status not recorded). Some clones in this sample may be carry-over from other donors' samples.

This clonotype was observed a handful of times. The chain links TRBV27 to TRBJ2-7; TRBD1 aligns across 9 bases. Germline CDR1 is MNHEY and CDR2 is SMNVEV (reference sequence). This CDR3 spans 14 amino acids. V lost 4 bases to trimming and J lost 4 bases; unmatched junction nucleotides: 5. CDR3 region: CASSSPGQGYEQYF. The CDR3 bases are TGTGCCAGCAGTTCCCCGGGACAGGGTTACGAGCAGTACTTC.

This clonotype was recorded a few times. The chain joins TRBV27 to TRBJ1-2, with a weak D call TRBD1 (6 bases). V shed 5 bases and J shed 4 bases, with 14 bases lying between them. This CDR3 comprises 14 residues. The germline CDR1 and CDR2 sequences are MNHEY and SMNVEV (reference sequence). The CDR3 spells CASSPQGAAYGYTF. The CDR3, as DNA: TGTGCCAGCAGTCCACAGGGTGCGGCCTATGGCTACACCTTC.

This chain connects TRBV6-5 to TRBJ1-1, with D perhaps matching TRBD1 (6 bases). This CDR3 comprises 13 residues. Looked up from germline, CDR1 is MNHEY and CDR2 is SVGAGI. V was trimmed by 6 bases and J by 4 bases, leaving 12 bases between them. CDR3 protein: CASRRQVGTEAFF. CDR3 sequence (DNA): TGTGCCAGCAGGCGACAGGTTGGCACTGAAGCTTTCTTT.

This clonotype was detected a few times. The genes are TRBV7-9 and TRBJ2-7; D might be TRBD2 (6 bases). CDR1 and CDR2 from the germline V gene are SEHNR and FQNEAQ (reference sequence). This CDR3 contains 17 residues. The V and J ends lost 5 bases and 0 bases respectively, with 20 bases between them. The CDR3 here is CASSPGLGGASSYEQYF. Written as DNA, the CDR3 is TGTGCCAGCAGCCCGGGACTGGGCGGGGCTAGCTCCTACGAGCAGTACTTC.

This clonotype came up a few times. The chain links TRBV6-5 to TRBJ2-7; D is undetermined. This CDR3 region has 12 residues. Germline values: CDR1 MNHEY, CDR2 SVGAGI. Trimming took 7 bases from V and 3 from J, leaving 10 bases between them. The CDR3 bases are TGTGCCAGCACCTCGGGCGGCTACGAGCAGTACTTC. Translation: CASTSGGYEQYF.

This sequence joins TRBV6-5 and TRBJ2-7; D perhaps matches TRBD1 (5 bases). Trimming pared 5 bases from V and 0 bases from J, leaving 14 bases between. Germline CDR1 is MNHEY and CDR2 is SVGAGI. The CDR3 spans 15 residues. DNA of the CDR3: TGTGCCAGCAGTGGTCGGACACGAAACTCCTACGAGCAGTACTTC. This gives the protein CASSGRTRNSYEQYF.